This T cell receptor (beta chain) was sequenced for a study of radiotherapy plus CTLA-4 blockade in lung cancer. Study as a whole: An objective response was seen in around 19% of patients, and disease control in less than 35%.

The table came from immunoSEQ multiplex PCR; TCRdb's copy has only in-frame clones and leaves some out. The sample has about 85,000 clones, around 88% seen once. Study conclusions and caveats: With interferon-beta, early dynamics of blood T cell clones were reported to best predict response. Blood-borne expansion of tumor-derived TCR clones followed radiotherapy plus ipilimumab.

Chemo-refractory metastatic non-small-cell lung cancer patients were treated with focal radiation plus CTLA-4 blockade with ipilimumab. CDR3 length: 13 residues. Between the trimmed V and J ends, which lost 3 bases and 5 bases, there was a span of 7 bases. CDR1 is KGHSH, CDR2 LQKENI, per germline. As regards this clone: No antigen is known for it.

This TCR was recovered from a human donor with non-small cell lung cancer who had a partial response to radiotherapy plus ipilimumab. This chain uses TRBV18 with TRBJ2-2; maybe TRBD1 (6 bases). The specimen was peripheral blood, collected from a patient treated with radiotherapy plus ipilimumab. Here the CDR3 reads CASSPDRTGELFF. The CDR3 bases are TGTGCCAGCTCACCCGACAGGACCGGGGAGCTGTTTTTT.